These T cell receptor beta chains were read from a single sample in a study of blood T cell repertoires in COVID-19. Assay: immunoSEQ multiplex PCR; the TCRdb copy retains only in-frame clones and omits some. In the table there are under 250,000 clones, about nine tenths of which are singletons. The sequenced sample was peripheral blood. The receptors here all came from a woman aged 30 to 39 with COVID-19, enrolled during active disease. Both conserved end residues are part of each CDR3. A D gene is named only where the DNA matches it firmly. Part of the rows lack a size; the others show once, few, many or a class for expanded clones.

J gene,V gene,clone size,D gene,CDR3 protein,CDR3 DNA
TRBJ2-7,TRBV5-4,.,.,CASSLGQFYEQYF,TGTGCCAGCAGCTTGGGACAGTTCTACGAGCAGTACTTC
TRBJ2-1,TRBV9,.,TRBD2,CASTSETSYNEQFF,TGTGCCTCGACTAGCGAGACCTCCTACAATGAGCAGTTCTTC
TRBJ1-2,TRBV19,.,TRBD1,CASSIWGQGSLYGYTF,TGTGCCAGTAGTATCTGGGGACAGGGGTCGCTCTATGGCTACACCTTC
TRBJ1-4,TRBV5-1,.,.,CASSDMPGNEKLFF,TGCGCCAGCAGCGACATGCCGGGGAATGAAAAACTGTTTTTT
TRBJ2-1,TRBV5-8,.,.,CARGDRPSYNEQFF,TGTGCCAGGGGCGACCGACCCTCCTACAATGAGCAGTTCTTC
TRBJ2-1,TRBV10-1,.,.,CASTAEFF,TGCGCCAGCACTGCAGAGTTCTTC
TRBJ2-5,TRBV5-1,.,TRBD1,CASSWAGDRGETQYF,TGCGCCAGCAGCTGGGCCGGGGACAGGGGAGAGACCCAGTACTTC
TRBJ2-2,TRBV5-5,once,TRBD2,CASSLGRTSSNTGELFF,TGTGCCAGCAGCTTGGGAAGGACTAGCTCTAACACCGGGGAGCTGTTTTTT
TRBJ2-4,TRBV6-1,.,TRBD1,CASSGRTGGGTKNIQYF,TGTGCCAGCAGTGGTAGGACAGGGGGGGGGACCAAAAACATTCAGTACTTC
TRBJ2-1,TRBV5-4,.,TRBD2,CASSSGLAGRNEQFF,TGTGCCAGCAGCTCGGGACTAGCGGGACGGAATGAGCAGTTCTTC
TRBJ2-3,TRBV7-2,.,TRBD2,CASSESGRGPDTQYF,TGTGCCAGCAGCGAAAGCGGGAGAGGTCCAGATACGCAGTATTTT
TRBJ2-5,TRBV28,.,TRBD2,CASSLWAGVETQYF,TGTGCCAGCAGTTTATGGGCGGGGGTAGAGACCCAGTACTTC
TRBJ1-2,TRBV27,.,.,CASTAMAGIHYGYTF,TGTGCCAGCACCGCCATGGCGGGAATTCACTATGGCTACACCTTC
TRBJ2-1,TRBV11-2,.,TRBD2,CASSTRTSGYAYNEQFF,TGTGCCAGCAGCACCCGGACTAGCGGCTATGCCTACAATGAGCAGTTCTTC
TRBJ1-1,TRBV28,.,.,CASSSPGAWSEAFF,TGTGCCAGCAGTTCCCCAGGGGCTTGGTCTGAAGCTTTCTTT
TRBJ1-2,TRBV6-5,.,.,CASIPGGDYGYTF,TGTGCCAGCATCCCCGGGGGGGACTATGGCTACACCTTC
TRBJ2-1,TRBV10-3,.,TRBD1,CAISEEDRGRNNEQFF,TGTGCCATCAGTGAGGAGGACAGGGGGCGAAACAATGAGCAGTTCTTC
TRBJ1-4,TRBV6-6,few,TRBD1,CASTPLRDRLNEKLFF,TGTGCCAGCACACCACTCCGGGACAGGCTTAATGAAAAACTGTTTTTT
TRBJ2-7,TRBV7-2,once,TRBD2,CASSESTSGGAYEQYF,TGTGCCAGCAGCGAGAGTACTAGCGGGGGGGCCTACGAGCAGTACTTC
TRBJ2-5,TRBV6-2/TRBV6-3,.,.,CASSLVLGGGPSETQYF,TGTGCCAGCAGTTTGGTACTTGGGGGGGGGCCAAGTGAGACCCAGTACTTC
TRBJ2-7,TRBV19,.,.,CASSITAGGTYEQYF,TGTGCCAGTAGTATTACGGCAGGGGGGACCTACGAGCAGTACTTC
TRBJ2-7,TRBV19,.,.,CASSIAAFEAYEQYF,TGTGCCAGTAGTATCGCGGCTTTCGAGGCCTACGAGCAGTACTTC
TRBJ1-3,TRBV12-3/TRBV12-4,.,.,CASSFEGNTIYF,TGTGCCAGCAGTTTCGAGGGAAACACCATATATTTT
TRBJ2-7,TRBV4-1,.,TRBD1,CASSQDHGGQGEAPPYEQYF,TGCGCCAGCAGCCAAGATCACGGTGGACAGGGAGAGGCCCCTCCCTACGAGCAGTACTTC
TRBJ1-1,TRBV5-4,once,.,CASSHGRGRGGATEAFF,TGTGCCAGCAGCCATGGCAGGGGTCGGGGTGGTGCCACTGAAGCTTTCTTT
TRBJ1-5,TRBV13,.,TRBD1,CASSFTGAGSNQPQHF,TGTGCCAGCAGCTTTACAGGGGCCGGGAGTAATCAGCCCCAGCATTTT
TRBJ2-1,TRBV13,.,.,CASSLGLFSSSYNEQFF,TGTGCCAGCAGCTTAGGCCTATTCTCGAGCTCCTACAATGAGCAGTTCTTC
TRBJ2-1,TRBV2,.,TRBD1,CASSGRDRDSYNEQFF,TGTGCCAGCAGTGGCCGGGACAGGGACTCCTACAATGAGCAGTTCTTC
TRBJ2-7,TRBV23-1,.,TRBD1,CASSPRLDRVYEQYF,TGCGCCAGCAGTCCCCGGCTGGACAGGGTTTACGAGCAGTACTTC
TRBJ1-5,TRBV3-1/TRBV3-2,.,.,CASSKQSSNQPQHF,TGTGCCAGCAGCAAACAGAGTAGCAATCAGCCCCAGCATTTT
TRBJ2-7,TRBV6-5,.,TRBD1,CASSTGDWSYEQYF,TGTGCCAGCAGCACAGGGGATTGGTCCTACGAGCAGTACTTC
TRBJ2-3,TRBV24-1,few,.,CATSDRWALDTQYF,TGTGCCACCAGTGACCGATGGGCCCTGGATACGCAGTATTTT
TRBJ2-7,TRBV10-1,.,.,CASSERPGRNSYEQYF,TGCGCCAGCAGTGAGAGGCCAGGGAGGAACTCCTACGAGCAGTACTTC
TRBJ2-2,TRBV6-2/TRBV6-3,.,.,CASSWGLRRAGELFF,TGTGCCAGCAGTTGGGGACTCCGGCGGGCCGGGGAGCTGTTTTTT
TRBJ2-1,TRBV7-2,once,.,CASSSQPGGYNEQFF,TGTGCCAGCAGCTCACAACCTGGGGGGTACAATGAGCAGTTCTTC
TRBJ1-5,TRBV10-3,.,.,CAISEGQGRQPQHF,TGTGCCATCAGTGAGGGTCAGGGGAGACAGCCCCAGCATTTT
TRBJ1-6,TRBV28,.,TRBD1,CASSPPPGGNRGGNSPLHF,TGTGCCAGCAGTCCCCCCCCTGGTGGGAACAGGGGAGGAAATTCACCCCTCCACTTT